This T cell receptor (beta chain) stems from a study of blood T cells in healthy people across ages. On the study more broadly: Through template switching, about one barcoded beta molecule was captured per two T cells, as measured in model experiments. Study observations and caveats: Strongly correlated with naive T cell percentage was TCR beta diversity.

In its sample, this clonotype was seen a few times. Its specificity is not known. The J segment lost 2 bases and the V segment lost 4 bases, leaving 7 bases of the junction unmatched. CDR3 length equals 16 residues. Germline lookup yields CDR1 MNHEY and CDR2 SMNVEV (reference sequence). Next came a second PCR, run for about 6 to 11 cycles, which used a sample-barcoded 5' primer along with a J-beta primer mix. CDR3-containing paired-end reads numbered at least 2.5 million in each sample. TCRdb reanalysed the 5' RACE reads using MiXCR and keeps one entry per CDR3 protein. The sample carries roughly 900,000 distinct CDR3 sequences, roughly 52% recorded once.

The clonotype originates from a man aged 30 to 39 in good health. The J gene is TRBJ2-1, the V gene TRBV27, with TRBD1 matching 8 bases. The specimen was blood. Written as DNA, the CDR3 is TGTGCCAGCAGTTCATCAGGACAGGGTCCCTACAATGAGCAGTTCTTC. This codes for CASSSSGQGPYNEQFF.